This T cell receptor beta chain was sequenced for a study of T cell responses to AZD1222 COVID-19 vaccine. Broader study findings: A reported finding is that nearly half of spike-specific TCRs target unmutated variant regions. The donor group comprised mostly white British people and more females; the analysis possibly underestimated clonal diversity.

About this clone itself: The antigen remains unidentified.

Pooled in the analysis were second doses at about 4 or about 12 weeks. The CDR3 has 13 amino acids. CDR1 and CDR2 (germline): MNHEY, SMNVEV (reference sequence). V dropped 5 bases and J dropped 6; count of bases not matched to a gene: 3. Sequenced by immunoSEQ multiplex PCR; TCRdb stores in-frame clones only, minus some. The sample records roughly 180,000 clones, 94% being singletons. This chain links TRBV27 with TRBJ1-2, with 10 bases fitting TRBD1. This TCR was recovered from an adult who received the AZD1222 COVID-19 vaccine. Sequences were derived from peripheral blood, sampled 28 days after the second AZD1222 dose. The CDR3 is CASSPTGGDGYTF. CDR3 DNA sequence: TGTGCCAGCAGTCCGACAGGGGGCGATGGCTACACCTTC.